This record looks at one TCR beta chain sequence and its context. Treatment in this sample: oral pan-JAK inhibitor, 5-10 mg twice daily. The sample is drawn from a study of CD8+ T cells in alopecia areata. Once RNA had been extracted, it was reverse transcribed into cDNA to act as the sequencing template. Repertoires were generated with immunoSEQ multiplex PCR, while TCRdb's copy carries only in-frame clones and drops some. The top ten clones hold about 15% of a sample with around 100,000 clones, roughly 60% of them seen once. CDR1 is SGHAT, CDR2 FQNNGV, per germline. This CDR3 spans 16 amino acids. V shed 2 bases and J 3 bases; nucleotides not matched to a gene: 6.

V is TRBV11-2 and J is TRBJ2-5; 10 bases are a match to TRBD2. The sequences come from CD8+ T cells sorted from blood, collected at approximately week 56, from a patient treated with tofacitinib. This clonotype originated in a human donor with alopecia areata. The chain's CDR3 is CASSLSLAGVKETQYF. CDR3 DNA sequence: TGTGCCAGCAGCTTATCCCTAGCGGGGGTGAAAGAGACCCAGTACTTC.